Following are 26 T cell receptor beta chains from one sample sequenced in a study of T cells after yellow fever vaccination. In TCRdb, the 5' RACE reads were re-called with MiXCR into one record per CDR3 protein. The sample holds around 350,000 distinct CDR3 sequences, around 6.4% seen once. Sequenced here: PBMCs, sampled 5 days after the yellow fever booster vaccination. The receptors derive from a man under 40 who received the YFV17D yellow fever vaccine.

The chain carries TRBV19 and TRBJ2-4; 10 bases line up with TRBD2. The germline gives CDR1 LNHDA, CDR2 SQIVND (reference sequence). V lost 6 bases to trimming and J lost 1 base; unmatched junction nucleotides: 12. This CDR3 is built from 18 residues. CDR3 in DNA: TGTGCCAGTAGACCCCAGCGGGAGGGGGTCTCGGCCAAAAACATTCAGTACTTC. Its translation is CASRPQREGVSAKNIQYF.

This chain uses TRBV20-1 with TRBJ2-5; a possible D gene is TRBD2 (6 bases). Germline CDR1 DFQATT, CDR2 SNEGSKA (reference sequence). Trimming took 3 bases from V and 5 from J, leaving 13 bases between them. There are 13 residues in the CDR3. CDR3 in DNA: TGCAGTGCTAGTCACCCCCGGGGGGAGACCCAGTACTTC. This codes for CSASHPRGETQYF.

J is TRBJ2-5 and V is TRBV3-1, with D perhaps matching TRBD2 (5 bases). The CDR3 covers 15 residues. V was cut by 7 bases and J by 1 base, with 16 bases left in between. Germline CDR1 reads LGHDT; CDR2 reads YNNKEL (reference sequence). CDR3 in amino acids: CASISTTGSQETQYF. CDR3 in DNA: TGTGCCAGCATCTCAACGACGGGGAGCCAAGAGACCCAGTACTTC.

There are many counts of this clonotype. The J gene is TRBJ2-7, the V gene TRBV7-9; 9 bases align to TRBD1. The CDR3 is 15 amino acids. V was pared by 4 bases and J by 3 bases, with 7 bases of the junction left unmatched. Germline V gene data show CDR1 as SEHNR and CDR2 as FQNEAQ (reference sequence). The CDR3 region is CASSWAGTGNYEQYF. CDR3 in DNA: TGTGCCAGCAGCTGGGCCGGGACAGGGAACTACGAGCAGTACTTC.

Points on this clonotype: At one end the junction does not follow the germline gene, possibly because of a read error. This chain connects TRBV20-1 to TRBJ1-1; 11 bases are a match to TRBD1. This CDR3 is 16 amino acids long. Germline assignment: CDR1 DFQATT and CDR2 SNEGSKA (reference sequence). CDR3 nucleotides: TGCTGTGCTCCCGGGACAGGGGGAAGTATAAACACTGAAGCTTTCTTT. Its protein is CCAPGTGGSINTEAFF.

This chain links TRBV20-1 with TRBJ2-2; possibly TRBD1 or TRBD2 for D (6 bases each). The germline gives CDR1 DFQATT, CDR2 SNEGSKA (reference sequence). Trimming left V 5 bases short and J 5 bases short, with 18 bases between. This CDR3 has 15 residues. The CDR3 loop reads CSAPVARGRTGELFF. The CDR3, as DNA: TGCAGTGCTCCCGTTGCACGGGGGCGAACCGGGGAGCTGTTTTTT.

There are a few counts of this clonotype. This chain uses TRBV20-1 with TRBJ2-1; 10 positions agree with TRBD2. Trimming at V came to 1 base and at J to 6 bases, leaving 6 bases not matched to a gene. The germline V gene has CDR1 DFQATT and CDR2 SNEGSKA (reference sequence). The CDR3 loop spans 15 amino acids. The CDR3 protein is CSARGPSGSFNEQFF. CDR3 nucleotide sequence: TGCAGTGCTAGAGGCCCTAGCGGGAGTTTCAATGAGCAGTTCTTC.

The chain has TRBV5-6 and TRBJ2-5; TRBD1 is a possible D gene (7 bases). In germline, CDR1 is SGHDT, CDR2 YYEEEE. The CDR3 contains 14 residues. Trimming took 4 bases from V and 3 from J, leaving 13 bases between them. Here the CDR3 reads CASSKTGTEETQYF. CDR3 sequence (DNA): TGTGCCAGCAGCAAGACAGGGACTGAAGAGACCCAGTACTTC.

At least ten counts were recorded for this clonotype. V is TRBV4-3 and J is TRBJ2-5; TRBD2 matches at 14 bases. The CDR3 is 17 residues long. From germline, CDR1 is LGHNA and CDR2 YSLEER. V shed 3 bases, J shed 5 bases, and the junction held 8 bases outside the gene matches. CDR3 amino acids: CASSQRGLAGGGETQYF. The DNA of the CDR3 is TGCGCCAGCAGCCAGAGAGGACTAGCGGGAGGAGGGGAGACCCAGTACTTC.

The chain has TRBV5-1 and TRBJ2-5; 8 bases match TRBD2. V lost 0 bases and J lost 1; bases outside the gene matches: 5. The CDR3 runs 16 residues. CDR1 SGHRS and CDR2 YFSETQ come from the germline V gene. The CDR3, as DNA: TGCGCCAGCAGCTTGGTTTTAGCGGGGTTCCAAGAGACCCAGTACTTC. This codes for CASSLVLAGFQETQYF.

The chain employs TRBV7-2 and TRBJ2-5; a weak D match, TRBD2 (5 bases). The CDR3 length is 15 residues. From germline, CDR1 is SGHTA and CDR2 FQGNSA. V dropped 1 base and J dropped 0 bases, with 9 bases sitting between them. In DNA, the CDR3 is TGTGCCAGCAGCTTAGTTCGAGGGTACCAAGAGACCCAGTACTTC. Translating gives CASSLVRGYQETQYF.

This clonotype showed up just a few times. The chain carries TRBV7-2 and TRBJ2-4, with 9 nucleotides matching TRBD1. V trimming: 1 base; J trimming: 6 bases; junction bases outside the gene matches: 4. This CDR3 is built from 15 residues. Germline V lookup: CDR1 SGHTA, CDR2 FQGNSA. The CDR3 nucleotides are TGTGCCAGCAGCTTAGGGACAGGGGAGGGAAACATTCAGTACTTC. It translates to CASSLGTGEGNIQYF.

This clonotype was counted at least ten times. The chain carries TRBV5-1 and TRBJ2-7; 8 nucleotides match TRBD2. This CDR3 comprises 15 residues. Looked up from germline, CDR1 is SGHRS and CDR2 is YFSETQ. V trimming: 3 bases; J trimming: 0 bases; junction bases outside the gene matches: 5. DNA for the CDR3: TGCGCCAGCAGCTCCCTTAGCGGGACCTCCTACGAGCAGTACTTC. Encoded protein: CASSSLSGTSYEQYF. The full variable domain, with the rest looked up from reference TRBV5-1 and TRBJ2-7, is KAGVTQTPRYLIKTRGQQVTLSCSPISGHRSVSWYQQTPGQGLQFLFEYFSETQRNKGNFPGRFSGRQFSNSRSEMNVSTLELGDSALYLCASSSLSGTSYEQYFGPGTRLTVT.

This clonotype has a handful of counts. J is TRBJ2-3 and V is TRBV12-3 or TRBV12-4; D uncertain. V was trimmed by 5 bases and J by 3 bases, leaving 6 bases between them. The length of the CDR3 is 12 residues. CDR3 coding DNA: TGTGCCAGCAGTCCTAAAACAGATACGCAGTATTTT. Residues: CASSPKTDTQYF.

The rearrangement links TRBV4-1 to TRBJ2-2, with unresolved D. The CDR3 contains 14 residues. Germline V gene lookup returns CDR1 MGHRA and CDR2 YSYEKL. With 3 bases removed from V and 5 bases from J, the gap between germline ends came to 10 bases. CDR3 amino acids: CASSQSGRTGELFF. The CDR3 DNA reads TGCGCCAGCAGCCAGTCGGGTAGGACCGGGGAGCTGTTTTTT.

This clonotype was observed a few times. This chain connects TRBV20-1 to TRBJ1-6, with 10 bases aligning to TRBD1. The junction had 7 bases not matched to a gene; V was cut back by 2 bases and J by 6 bases. The CDR3 is 16 residues long. Germline V CDR1 and CDR2: DFQATT, SNEGSKA (reference sequence). In DNA, the CDR3 is TGCAGTGCTAGAATCTCGGACAGGGGGTTTAATTCACCCCTCCACTTT. It is translated as CSARISDRGFNSPLHF.

This chain links TRBV27 with TRBJ2-7; 7 bases are shared with TRBD2. CDR3 size: 15 residues. The ends lost 5 bases at V and 1 base at J; junction bases unmatched: 8. Germline V gene lookup returns CDR1 MNHEY and CDR2 SMNVEV (reference sequence). In DNA form, the CDR3 reads TGTGCCAGCAGTCGCGAGCGGGGTTTATCCTACGAGCAGTACTTC. Protein sequence: CASSRERGLSYEQYF.

This clonotype was picked up a small number of times. The chain joins TRBV20-1 to TRBJ2-4; D remains ambiguous. The V end lost 5 bases, the J end lost 0 bases, and 8 bases lay between the germline ends. Germline V lookup: CDR1 DFQATT, CDR2 SNEGSKA (reference sequence). The CDR3 extends over 13 amino acids. The CDR3 nucleotides are TGCAGTGCTGCAGACACAGCCAAAAACATTCAGTACTTC. Protein sequence: CSAADTAKNIQYF.

This clonotype was observed at least ten times. The chain combines TRBV18 with TRBJ2-3; D uncertain. The CDR3 extends over 13 amino acids. Germline V gene lookup returns CDR1 KGHSH and CDR2 LQKENI. With 8 bases removed from V and 0 bases from J, the gap between germline ends came to 9 bases. The CDR3 loop reads CASSQGSTDTQYF. CDR3 DNA: TGTGCCAGCAGCCAAGGAAGCACAGATACGCAGTATTTT.

This clonotype was seen repeatedly, ten times or more. The CDR3 DNA reads TGTGCCAGCAGCTCAAGGACAGGGGAGCGTACGCAGTATTTT. This sequence encodes CASSSRTGERTQYF. The V and J genes are TRBV7-2 and TRBJ2-3, with 9 bases fitting TRBD1. Unmatched junction bases numbered 7, after V lost 4 bases and J lost 8 bases. Germline loops: CDR1 SGHTA, CDR2 FQGNSA. The CDR3 covers 14 residues. Drawing the rest from reference TRBV7-2 and TRBJ2-3, the complete variable domain is GAGVSQSPSNKVTEKGKDVELRCDPISGHTALYWYRQSLGQGLEFLIYFQGNSAPDKSGLPSDRFSAERTGGSVSTLTIQRTQQEDSAVYLCASSSRTGERTQYFGPGTRLTVL.

This clonotype has just a few counts. The chain employs TRBV3-1 and TRBJ2-1; no clear D. This CDR3 is 13 amino acids long. V lost 0 bases and J 7 bases, leaving 7 bases between the germline ends. Germline CDR1 reads LGHDT; CDR2 reads YNNKEL (reference sequence). CDR3 amino acids: CASSQERRNEQFF. The CDR3 DNA reads as TGTGCCAGCAGCCAAGAACGGCGGAATGAGCAGTTCTTC.

This clonotype was counted between two and nine times. This sequence joins TRBV11-2 and TRBJ2-7, with TRBD1 identical over 9 bases. Germline V gives CDR1 SGHAT, CDR2 FQNNGV. The junction had 13 bases not matched to a gene; V was cut back by 3 bases and J by 13 bases. This CDR3 is built from 14 residues. CDR3 sequence (DNA): TGTGCCAGCAGCTTGGGAACCGGGACAGGGTTTAGTTACTTC. Translating it yields CASSLGTGTGFSYF.

The sample holds many counts of this clonotype. CDR3 nucleotide sequence: TGTGCCAGCAGCAAAGGGAGACTACTAAAAGAGACCCAGTACTTC. Residues: CASSKGRLLKETQYF. The rearrangement links TRBV21-1 to TRBJ2-5; the listed D gene, TRBD2, was not tested against the DNA. TRBV21-1 is marked as a pseudogene. The CDR3 extends over 15 amino acids.

This clonotype was picked up many times. This chain links TRBV5-1 with TRBJ2-1; D remains unclear. The germline V and J ends were trimmed by 4 bases and 8 bases, with 13 bases remaining between them. Germline CDR1 is SGHRS and CDR2 is YFSETQ. The CDR3 runs to 13 residues. The CDR3 bases are TGCGCCAGCAGCACTGACACCGCCGATGAGCAGTTCTTC. Encoded protein: CASSTDTADEQFF.

This clonotype was seen ten or more times. The chain uses TRBV5-1 and TRBJ1-1; TRBD1 matches at 10 bases. Germline CDR1 reads SGHRS; CDR2 reads YFSETQ. Trimming took 4 bases from V and 1 from J; bases not matched to a gene: 4. This CDR3 spans 15 amino acids. The CDR3 sequence: CASSKRTGGNTEAFF. CDR3 coding DNA: TGCGCCAGCAGCAAAAGGACAGGGGGGAACACTGAAGCTTTCTTT.

This clonotype was picked up many times. V usage is TRBV5-6 and J usage is TRBJ2-7; 10 nucleotides line up with TRBD1. The germline V gene has CDR1 SGHDT and CDR2 YYEEEE. V lost 0 bases and J lost 7; bases outside the gene matches: 4. This CDR3 has 14 residues. The CDR3 DNA follows: TGTGCCAGCAGCTTGGTAGACAGGGGGCGAGAGCAGTACTTC. Translating it yields CASSLVDRGREQYF. The whole variable domain, remainder taken from reference TRBV5-6 and TRBJ2-7, is DAGVTQSPTHLIKTRGQQVTLRCSPKSGHDTVSWYQQALGQGPQFIFQYYEEEERQRGNFPDRFSGHQFPNYSSELNVNALLLGDSALYLCASSLVDRGREQYFGPGTRLTVT.